The following is a TCR beta chain sequence with its context. Its antigen is undetermined. The sample is drawn from a study of cytomegalovirus exposure and HLA in healthy donors. Assay used: immunoSEQ multiplex PCR; TCRdb lists only in-frame clones, some missing. Here the sample spans 250,000 to 300,000 clones, nearly 90% being singletons. Study outcomes and limitations: According to a subsequent analysis, TCR clusters from the first cohort were inclined to appear together in the roughly 110 validation repertoires.

The receptor was derived from a young woman in good health and CMV-seronegative. The specimen was PBMCs.

CDR3 coding DNA: TGTGCCAGCCAAAGCGGGGGGTTCCAAGAGACCCAGTACTTC. Protein: CASQSGGFQETQYF. V usage is TRBV5-4 and J usage is TRBJ2-5; 9 positions agree with TRBD2. Germline lookup yields CDR1 SGHNT and CDR2 YYREEE (reference sequence). The CDR3 totals 14 residues. V was clipped by 7 bases and J by 1 base; unmatched bases: 5.